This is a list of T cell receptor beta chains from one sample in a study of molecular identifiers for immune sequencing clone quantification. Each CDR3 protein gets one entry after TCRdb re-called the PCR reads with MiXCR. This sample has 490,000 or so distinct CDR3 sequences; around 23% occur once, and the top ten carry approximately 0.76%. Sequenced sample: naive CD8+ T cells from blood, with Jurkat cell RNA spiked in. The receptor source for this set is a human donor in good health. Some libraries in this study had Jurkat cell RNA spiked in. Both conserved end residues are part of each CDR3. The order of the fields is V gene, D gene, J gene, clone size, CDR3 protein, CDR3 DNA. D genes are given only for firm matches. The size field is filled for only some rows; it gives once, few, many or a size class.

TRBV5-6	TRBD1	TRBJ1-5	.	CAGSSTASRTGYSNQPQHF	TGTGCCGGCAGCTCCACCGCCTCCCGGACAGGTTATAGCAATCAGCCCCAGCATTTT
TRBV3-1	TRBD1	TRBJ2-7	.	CAGSYGQGAYEQYF	TGTGCCGGCAGTTATGGACAGGGGGCATACGAGCAGTACTTC
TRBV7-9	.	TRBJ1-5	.	CASSSHQSGGGQPQHF	TGTGCCAGCAGCTCACATCAATCGGGGGGCGGTCAGCCCCAGCATTTT
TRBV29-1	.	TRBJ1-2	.	CSVEDWGALSYGYTF	TGCAGCGTTGAAGATTGGGGGGCCCTAAGCTATGGCTACACCTTC
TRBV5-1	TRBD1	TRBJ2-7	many	CASTRTGAYEQYF	TGCGCCAGCACCCGGACAGGGGCGTACGAGCAGTACTTC
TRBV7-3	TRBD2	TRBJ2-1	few	CASSPSLAGGPSDEQFF	TGTGCCAGCAGCCCTTCCCTAGCGGGAGGGCCCTCTGATGAGCAGTTCTTC
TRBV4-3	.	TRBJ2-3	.	CASSQDRDHTDTQYF	TGCGCCAGCAGCCAAGACAGAGACCACACAGATACGCAGTATTTT
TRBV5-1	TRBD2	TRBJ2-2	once	CASSWTSLAGELFF	TGCGCCAGCAGCTGGACTAGCCTAGCCGGGGAGCTGTTTTTT
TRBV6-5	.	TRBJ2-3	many	CASRKTVRADTQYF	TGTGCCAGCAGAAAGACAGTAAGGGCAGATACGCAGTATTTT
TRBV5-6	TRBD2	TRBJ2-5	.	CASSLELAGGGETQYF	TGTGCCAGCAGCTTGGAACTAGCGGGAGGGGGGGAGACCCAGTACTTC
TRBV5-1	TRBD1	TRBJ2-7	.	CASSLGQGAGDEQYF	TGCGCCAGCAGCTTGGGACAGGGGGCCGGAGACGAGCAGTACTTC
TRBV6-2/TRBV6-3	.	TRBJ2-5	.	CASSRRTDILQETQYF	TGTGCCAGCAGTCGCAGGACAGATATTCTACAAGAGACCCAGTACTTC
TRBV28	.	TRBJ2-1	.	CASSLLSVTRGEQFF	TGTGCCAGCAGTTTACTGAGTGTGACCAGAGGTGAGCAGTTCTTC
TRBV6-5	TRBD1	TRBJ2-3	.	CASSYDRDSGTDTQYF	TGTGCCAGCAGTTATGATAGGGACAGCGGCACAGATACGCAGTATTTT
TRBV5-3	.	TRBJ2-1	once	CARSLRAYNEQFF	TGTGCCAGAAGCTTGAGGGCCTACAATGAGCAGTTCTTC
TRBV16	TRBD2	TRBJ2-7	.	CASSQSLVGRGTTSGISYEQYF	TGTGCCAGCAGCCAATCTTTGGTCGGTCGAGGTACTACTAGCGGGATCTCCTACGAGCAGTACTTC
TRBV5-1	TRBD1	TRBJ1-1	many	CASSLPPNTGQGEAFF	TGCGCCAGCAGCTTACCTCCAAATACGGGACAGGGTGAAGCTTTCTTT
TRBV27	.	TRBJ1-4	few	CASSSGLDEKLFF	TGTGCCAGCAGTTCGGGGTTGGATGAAAAACTGTTTTTT
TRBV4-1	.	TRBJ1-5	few	CASSQVTGLNQPQHF	TGCGCCAGCAGCCAAGTTACAGGCTTAAATCAGCCCCAGCATTTT
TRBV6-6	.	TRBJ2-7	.	CASRPRLGRETYEQYF	TGTGCCAGCAGGCCCCGCCTGGGACGGGAGACCTACGAGCAGTACTTC
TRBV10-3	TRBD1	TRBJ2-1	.	CAISYDRGGNEQFF	TGTGCCATCAGTTACGACAGGGGAGGCAATGAGCAGTTCTTC
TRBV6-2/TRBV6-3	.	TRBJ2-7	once	CARSFGGYEQYF	TGTGCCAGAAGTTTCGGGGGCTACGAGCAGTACTTC
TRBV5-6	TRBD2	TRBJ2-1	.	CASSFLTSGNQYNEQFF	TGTGCCAGCAGCTTTTTGACTAGCGGTAACCAGTACAATGAGCAGTTCTTC
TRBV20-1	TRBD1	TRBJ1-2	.	CSARDLEGADPFANYGYTF	TGCAGTGCTAGAGATCTCGAGGGGGCGGACCCTTTTGCTAACTATGGCTACACCTTC
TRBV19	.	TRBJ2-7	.	CASSRGNPYEQYF	TGTGCCAGTAGTAGAGGAAACCCCTACGAGCAGTACTTC
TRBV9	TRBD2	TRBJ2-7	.	CASSVAQGLAEHYEQYF	TGTGCCAGCAGCGTAGCACAGGGACTAGCGGAGCATTACGAGCAGTACTTC
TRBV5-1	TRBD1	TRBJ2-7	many	CASSSPGQGSYEQYF	TGCGCCAGCAGCTCACCGGGACAGGGGTCCTACGAGCAGTACTTC
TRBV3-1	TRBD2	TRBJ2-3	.	CASSILAGGADTQYF	TGTGCCAGCAGCATCCTAGCGGGGGGTGCAGATACGCAGTATTTT
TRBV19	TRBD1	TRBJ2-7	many	CASSIATRGRYEQYF	TGTGCCAGTAGTATTGCTACCAGGGGGCGGTACGAGCAGTACTTC
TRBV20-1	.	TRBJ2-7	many	CSASDIADYEQYF	TGCAGTGCTAGCGACATTGCAGACTACGAGCAGTACTTC
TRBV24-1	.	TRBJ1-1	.	CATSSDSAEAFF	TGTGCCACCAGTTCTGACTCCGCTGAAGCTTTCTTT
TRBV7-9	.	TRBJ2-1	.	CASSSGTFNEQFF	TGTGCCAGCAGTTCCGGGACTTTTAATGAGCAGTTCTTC
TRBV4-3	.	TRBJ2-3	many	CASSQGGITNTQYF	TGCGCCAGCAGCCAAGGTGGCATTACTAATACGCAGTATTTT
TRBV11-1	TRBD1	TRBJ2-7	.	CASSTRTGRDEQYF	TGTGCCAGCAGCACTCGGACAGGGAGAGACGAGCAGTACTTC
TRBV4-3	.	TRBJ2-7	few	CASSQDLTRISYEQYF	TGCGCCAGCAGCCAAGATTTGACCCGGATATCCTACGAGCAGTACTTC
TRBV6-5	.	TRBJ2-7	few	CASFQGYEQYF	TGTGCCAGCTTTCAGGGCTACGAGCAGTACTTC
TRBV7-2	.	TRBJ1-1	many	CASSPTTTNTEAFF	TGTGCCAGCAGCCCGACAACTACGAACACTGAAGCTTTCTTT
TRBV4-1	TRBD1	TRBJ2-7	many	CASSQGTGGVYEQYF	TGCGCCAGCAGCCAGGGGACAGGGGGTGTTTACGAGCAGTACTTC
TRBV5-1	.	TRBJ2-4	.	CASSLEVGIQYF	TGCGCCAGCAGCTTGGAGGTGGGCATTCAGTACTTC
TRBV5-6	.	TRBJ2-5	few	CASSFSRELQETQYF	TGTGCCAGCAGCTTTTCCAGGGAACTACAAGAGACCCAGTACTTC
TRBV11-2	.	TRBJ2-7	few	CASSPQMGHASLEQYF	TGTGCCAGCAGCCCGCAGATGGGACACGCGTCTCTCGAGCAGTACTTC
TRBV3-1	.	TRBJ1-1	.	CASHGGGTEAFF	TGTGCCAGCCATGGGGGGGGCACTGAAGCTTTCTTT
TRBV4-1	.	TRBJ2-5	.	CASSQTGLETQYF	TGCGCCAGCAGCCAAACAGGGTTAGAGACCCAGTACTTC
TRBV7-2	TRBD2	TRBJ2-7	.	CASSFSGYHYELYF	TGTGCCAGCAGCTTTAGCGGGTATCACTACGAGCTGTACTTC